This T cell receptor beta chain stems from a study of T cell responses to AZD1222 COVID-19 vaccine. Germline-derived CDR1 and CDR2 are LGHNA and YSLEER. The CDR3 runs 13 residues. V shed 1 base and J shed 9 bases, with 10 bases lying between them. Using immunoSEQ multiplex PCR, the repertoire was profiled, and TCRdb retains in-frame clones only, with some absent. The repertoire holds some 140,000 clones, with 85% to 90% as singletons. The chain has TRBV4-3 and TRBJ2-1; D gene ambiguous. The clonotype originates from an adult in good health. The source material was peripheral blood, sampled on day 0 of MenACWY control vaccination. The CDR3 loop is CASSQGGMSEQFF. The CDR3 nucleotides are TGCGCCAGCAGCCAAGGGGGAATGAGTGAGCAGTTCTTC.